The T cell receptor beta chain under discussion was sequenced for a study of shared clonotypes between healthy human individuals. Whole-study context: Three plates were used per donor for CD4 naive, three for CD4 memory, two for CD8 naive and one for CD8 memory.

Healthy HIV-negative adults without recent acute infections or vaccinations served as donors. Remarks on this clone: Its antigen is currently unknown.

The CDR3 totals 15 residues. V shed 4 bases, J shed 10 bases, and the junction held 13 bases outside the gene matches. Study-wide results and limits: Genetic and exposure-history diversity was limited by the few donors.

It was at deep level that the assay was run. Assay: immunoSEQ multiplex PCR; the TCRdb copy retains only in-frame clones and omits some. Of 2 million to 2.5 million clones in the sample, more than 80% were seen once. Sequencing used naive CD4+ T cells from PBMCs. Subset noted: CD45RA+ positively selected. The TCR was taken from a man younger than 30 in good health. Some clones in this sample may be carry-over from other donors' samples. V and J are TRBV23-1 and TRBJ2-1, with 7 bases aligning to TRBD2. TRBV23-1 is classed as an ORF, of uncertain function. The chain's CDR3 is CASSPFGAGSCEQFF. The DNA for the CDR3 is TGCGCCAGCAGTCCCTTCGGAGCGGGAAGTTGCGAGCAGTTCTTC.